The 31 T cell receptor beta chains listed next were all sequenced from one sample in a study of OX40 agonist ivuxolimab in advanced cancers. Sequencing was performed with immunoSEQ multiplex PCR; in TCRdb, only in-frame clones are kept and a portion is missing. The repertoire holds roughly 79,000 clones, with around 80% as singletons. Sample: CD4+ or CD8+ T cells sorted from blood, taken in a trial of the OX40 agonist ivuxolimab. The origin of the receptors is an adult with an advanced solid tumor such as melanoma, head and neck, liver or kidney cancer.

V usage is TRBV6-1 and J usage is TRBJ2-1; the match to TRBD1 covers 7 bases. The CDR3 has 13 residues. Per germline, CDR1 MNHNS and CDR2 SASEGT. Germline trimming cut 10 bases from V and 9 bases from J; bases unmatched to any gene: 12. In DNA, the CDR3 is TGTGCCACCTCTCTTCAGACAGGGAGTGAGCAGTTCTTC. Its translation: CATSLQTGSEQFF.

V usage is TRBV29-1 and J usage is TRBJ1-3; 10 nucleotides match TRBD1. The CDR3 extends over 14 amino acids. From germline, CDR1 is SQVTM and CDR2 ANQGSEA. V lost 7 bases, J lost 4 bases, and 7 bases stayed unmatched. This CDR3 reads CSAHGTGVGNTIYF. The CDR3 region has the DNA TGCAGCGCCCATGGGACAGGGGTCGGAAACACCATATATTTT.

The chain links TRBV15 to TRBJ2-5, with D unclear. The DNA end is more similar to TRBJ2-7, so the J call may be wrong. The CDR3 covers 14 residues. Germline CDR1 reads LNHNV; CDR2 reads YYDKDF (reference sequence). The CDR3 DNA reads TGTGCCACCAGCAGAGATCTGGTGTCTGACGAGCAGTACTTC. Amino acid sequence: CATSRDLVSDEQYF.

V usage is TRBV2 and J usage is TRBJ2-2; 8 nucleotides line up with TRBD1. V was pared by 6 bases and J by 4 bases, with 4 bases of the junction left unmatched. Germline V CDR1 and CDR2: SNHLY, FYNNEI. This CDR3 has 14 amino acids. The CDR3 region has the DNA TGTGCCAGCAGACGACAGGGGCCCACCGGGGAGCTGTTTTTT. It codes for CASRRQGPTGELFF.

This clone was found a few times. This chain joins TRBV7-2 and TRBJ1-5, with 7 bases identical to TRBD1. From germline, CDR1 is SGHTA and CDR2 FQGNSA. The CDR3 runs 15 residues. V shed 5 bases, J shed 3 bases, and the junction held 7 bases outside the gene matches. CDR3 region: CASSPRGQFNQPQHF. DNA of the CDR3: TGTGCCAGCAGCCCGCGGGGACAGTTCAATCAGCCCCAGCATTTT. The variable domain in full, completed from reference TRBV7-2 and TRBJ1-5, reads GAGVSQSPSNKVTEKGKDVELRCDPISGHTALYWYRQSLGQGLEFLIYFQGNSAPDKSGLPSDRFSAERTGGSVSTLTIQRTQQEDSAVYLCASSPRGQFNQPQHFGDGTRLSIL.

The chain has TRBV5-4 and TRBJ1-1, with D possibly TRBD1 on 5 matching bases. From germline, CDR1 is SGHNT and CDR2 YYREEE (reference sequence). This CDR3 has 14 residues. The V and J ends lost 1 base and 4 bases respectively, with 11 bases between them. The CDR3 region is CASSLQGRSTEAFF. CDR3 DNA: TGTGCCAGCAGCTTGCAGGGTAGGAGCACTGAAGCTTTCTTT.

The rearrangement links TRBV7-2 to TRBJ2-7; D possibly uses TRBD1 or TRBD2 (6 bases each). Per the germline V gene, CDR1 is SGHTA and CDR2 is FQGNSA. V was shortened by 2 bases and J by 2 bases, with 10 bases between the two germline ends. This CDR3 is built from 14 residues. In DNA, the CDR3 is TGTGCCAGCAGCTTACGGAGGGGGACCTACGAGCAGTACTTC. Amino acids: CASSLRRGTYEQYF.

The chain couples TRBV7-9 to TRBJ1-2; possibly TRBD1 for D (5 bases). V lost 2 bases, J lost 3 bases, and 13 bases lay in between. Germline-derived CDR1 and CDR2 are SEHNR and FQNEAQ (reference sequence). The CDR3 is made up of 15 amino acids. The CDR3 sequence is CASSLIGTGYYGYTF. The CDR3 DNA reads TGTGCCAGCAGCTTAATCGGGACGGGGTACTATGGCTACACCTTC.

CDR3 amino acids: CASATFKGIAGSYNEQFF. As DNA, the CDR3 is TGTGCCAGCGCGACGTTTAAGGGAATAGCGGGCTCCTACAATGAGCAGTTCTTC. This chain uses TRBV18 with TRBJ2-1; 7 nucleotides line up with TRBD2. The CDR3 is made up of 18 amino acids. The germline V gene has CDR1 KGHSH and CDR2 LQKENI. V shed 8 bases, J shed 0 bases, and the junction held 16 bases outside the gene matches.

This chain links TRBV5-6 with TRBJ2-3; D is uncertain. This CDR3 contains 13 residues. V was clipped by 0 bases and J by 9 bases, with 11 bases between them. Germline V CDR1 and CDR2: SGHDT, YYEEEE. DNA of the CDR3: TGTGCCAGCAGCTTGGCCACAATGGTAACGCAGTATTTT. Its protein is CASSLATMVTQYF. Full variable domain (remainder filled in from reference TRBV5-6 and TRBJ2-3): DAGVTQSPTHLIKTRGQQVTLRCSPKSGHDTVSWYQQALGQGPQFIFQYYEEEERQRGNFPDRFSGHQFPNYSSELNVNALLLGDSALYLCASSLATMVTQYFGPGTRLTVL.

The V and J genes are TRBV7-2 and TRBJ1-6; possibly TRBD1 for D (5 bases). This CDR3 contains 13 residues. Germline CDR1 and CDR2: SGHTA and FQGNSA. The V and J ends lost 1 base and 8 bases respectively, with 6 bases between them. The CDR3 reads CASSLVGDSPLHF. CDR3 in DNA: TGTGCCAGCAGCTTAGTGGGGGATTCACCCCTCCACTTT.

The chain combines TRBV6-6 with TRBJ1-5, with D possibly TRBD1 on 5 matching bases. The V end was cut by 0 bases, the J end by 6 bases, with 9 bases between. The CDR3 is made up of 14 amino acids. Germline V CDR1 and CDR2: MNHNY, SVGAGI (reference sequence). CDR3 amino acids: CASSYSPGPQPQHF. CDR3 bases: TGTGCCAGCAGTTACTCGCCAGGGCCTCAGCCCCAGCATTTT.

Note on this clone: The sample contains more than one DNA sequence encoding this CDR3. The gene calls are TRBV11-3 and TRBJ2-7, with D unresolved. The V and J ends lost 1 base and 6 bases respectively, with 10 bases between them. Germline V CDR1 and CDR2: SGHNT, YENEEA. The CDR3 is 13 amino acids. The CDR3 here is CASSLGLSGEQYF. The CDR3, as DNA: TGTGCCAGCAGCTTAGGGCTCTCCGGCGAGCAGTACTTC.

V gene TRBV5-6 combines with J gene TRBJ2-5; D is possibly TRBD2 (6 bases). Germline V gene sequence: CDR1 SGHDT, CDR2 YYEEEE. V was trimmed by 6 bases and J by 2 bases, leaving 14 bases between them. The CDR3 contains 14 residues. The CDR3 DNA follows: TGTGCCAGCATCCAGGGACTGGTTCAAGAGACCCAGTACTTC. This sequence encodes CASIQGLVQETQYF.

The CDR3 nucleotides read TGTGCCAGCAGCTCGCAGGGGGCAGGAAATTCACCCCTCCACTTT. It translates to CASSSQGAGNSPLHF. The J gene is TRBJ1-6, the V gene TRBV5-4; 8 bases match TRBD1. The length of the CDR3 is 15 residues. Germline lookup yields CDR1 SGHNT and CDR2 YYREEE (reference sequence). With V trimmed by 3 bases and J by 7 bases, 6 bases remained unmatched.

The J gene is TRBJ1-2, the V gene TRBV7-2, with no clear D. Looked up from germline, CDR1 is SGHTA and CDR2 is FQGNSA. The V and J ends lost 2 bases and 0 bases respectively, with 7 bases between them. The CDR3 covers 14 residues. The CDR3 sequence is CASSLQESNYGYTF. The CDR3 coding sequence is TGTGCCAGCAGCTTACAGGAATCTAACTATGGCTACACCTTC.

The chain carries TRBV6-4 and TRBJ1-4; D remains ambiguous. The length of the CDR3 is 13 residues. V dropped 8 bases and J dropped 8 bases, with 15 bases sitting between them. Per germline, CDR1 MRHNA and CDR2 SNTAGT. CDR3 in DNA: TGTGCCAGCCCAGGCCCGGGGTACGAAAAACTGTTTTTT. Translated: CASPGPGYEKLFF.

This CDR3 is CASSRSVTETQYF. The CDR3 region has the DNA TGTGCCAGCAGCCGGAGTGTCACGGAGACCCAGTACTTC. The chain joins TRBV7-3 to TRBJ2-5; D gene uncertain. V lost 5 bases and J lost 5, with 12 bases in between. Germline assignment: CDR1 SGHTA and CDR2 FQGTGA. The CDR3 has 13 amino acids. The full variable domain, rest sourced from reference TRBV7-3 and TRBJ2-5, is GAGVSQTPSNKVTEKGKYVELRCDPISGHTALYWYRQSLGQGPEFLIYFQGTGAADDSGLPNDRFFAVRPEGSVSTLKIQRTERGDSAVYLCASSRSVTETQYFGPGTRLLVL.

The J gene is TRBJ2-1, the V gene TRBV5-1, with TRBD2 matching over 8 bases. Germline assignment: CDR1 SGHRS and CDR2 YFSETQ. With V trimmed by 4 bases and J by 7 bases, 7 bases remained unmatched. The CDR3 loop spans 14 amino acids. The CDR3 protein is CASSHGVAGNEQFF. DNA of the CDR3: TGCGCCAGCAGCCACGGGGTAGCGGGAAATGAGCAGTTCTTC.

The V call is TRBV28, the J call TRBJ1-6; weak D call: TRBD1 (5 bases). V lost 7 bases and J lost 10, with 26 bases in between. In germline, CDR1 is MDHEN, CDR2 SYDVKM. The CDR3 spans 17 residues. The CDR3 loop is CASTVPQGAGLGSPLHF. CDR3 sequence (DNA): TGTGCCAGCACAGTTCCCCAGGGTGCAGGGTTAGGATCACCCCTCCACTTT.

This clone was seen only once. V is TRBV6-1 and J is TRBJ2-2; 10 bases are a match to TRBD1. Germline V gives CDR1 MNHNS, CDR2 SASEGT. V lost 3 bases and J lost 4; bases outside the gene matches: 8. The CDR3 length is 17 residues. CDR3 bases: TGTGCCAGCAGTGAGCCGGGACAGGGGAGAGGCACCGGGGAGCTGTTTTTT. It codes for CASSEPGQGRGTGELFF.

V usage is TRBV4-2 and J usage is TRBJ1-4, with D hard to call. The V end was cut by 0 bases, the J end by 3 bases, with 23 bases between. Germline CDR1 reads LGHNA; CDR2 reads YNFKEQ. The CDR3 totals 20 residues. The CDR3 sequence: CASSQDLPLGAVRSNEKLFF. The CDR3 DNA is TGTGCCAGCAGCCAAGATCTCCCCCTCGGTGCGGTGAGATCTAATGAAAAACTGTTTTTT.

The chain recombines TRBV30 with TRBJ2-7; 9 bases align to TRBD1. CDR1 and CDR2 from the germline V gene are GTSNPN and SVGIG (reference sequence). J was trimmed by 5 bases and V by 5 bases; bases with no gene match: 1. This CDR3 has 11 amino acids. CDR3 in amino acids: CAWGTGHEQYF. DNA of the CDR3: TGTGCCTGGGGGACAGGGCACGAGCAGTACTTC.

This chain connects TRBV7-9 to TRBJ1-6; TRBD1 matches at 7 bases. The CDR3 is made up of 14 amino acids. V trimming: 5 bases; J trimming: 7 bases; junction bases outside the gene matches: 5. Germline CDR1 is SEHNR and CDR2 is FQNEAQ (reference sequence). The CDR3 loop is CASSTQTGNSPLHF. The CDR3 region has the DNA TGTGCCAGCAGCACTCAGACAGGGAATTCACCCCTCCACTTT.

The chain recombines TRBV5-4 with TRBJ2-7; D tentatively reads TRBD1 or TRBD2 (5 bases each). CDR1 is SGHNT, CDR2 YYREEE, per germline (reference sequence). Trimming shortened V by 3 bases and J by 0 bases, and 13 bases separated the two germline ends. The CDR3 length is 15 residues. The CDR3 bases are TGTGCCAGCAGCTCCACCGGGGCTAGCTCCTACGAGCAGTACTTC. Translated: CASSSTGASSYEQYF.

The chain couples TRBV4-2 to TRBJ2-1, with 10 bases fitting TRBD2. Germline-derived CDR1 and CDR2 are LGHNA and YNFKEQ. The CDR3 sequence is 15 residues long. Trimming took 7 bases from V and 7 from J; bases not matched to a gene: 10. The CDR3 loop is CASNDIAGGTNEQFF. CDR3 coding DNA: TGTGCCAGCAACGATATAGCGGGAGGTACAAATGAGCAGTTCTTC.

Written as DNA, the CDR3 is TGTGCCATCCGGCGGGACTCCGTCTACGAGCAGTACTTC. The encoded protein is CAIRRDSVYEQYF. The J gene is TRBJ2-7, the V gene TRBV28, with D possibly TRBD2 on 6 matching bases. The CDR3 length is 13 residues. Germline V gene data show CDR1 as MDHEN and CDR2 as SYDVKM. The ends were cut back, 10 bases at V and 3 bases at J, with 16 bases in the middle.

The genes are TRBV15 and TRBJ1-6; a weak D match, TRBD1 (5 bases). This CDR3 comprises 14 residues. Deletions cut 1 base from V and 13 bases from J, with 14 bases between. Germline V gene sequence: CDR1 LNHNV, CDR2 YYDKDF (reference sequence). The chain's CDR3 is CATSRGRGLDPLHF. The CDR3 DNA reads as TGTGCCACCAGCAGAGGTAGGGGATTGGATCCCCTCCACTTT. The complete variable domain, with remaining parts taken from reference TRBV15 and TRBJ1-6, reads DAMVIQNPRYQVTQFGKPVTLSCSQTLNHNVMYWYQQKSSQAPKLLFHYYDKDFNNEADTPDNFQSRRPNTSFCFLDIRSPGLGDTAMYLCATSRGRGLDPLHFGNGTRLTVT.

CDR3 in amino acids: CSAGTENGYTF. DNA for the CDR3: TGCAGCGCCGGGACAGAGAATGGCTACACCTTC. The V and J genes are TRBV29-1 and TRBJ1-2; TRBD1 matches 7 bases. This CDR3 has 11 amino acids. Germline CDR1 SQVTM, CDR2 ANQGSEA. J gave up 6 bases and V 7 bases, and 5 bases lay outside the gene matches.

The chain is built from TRBV6-5 and TRBJ2-5, with a tentative D call TRBD2 (6 bases). This CDR3 has 14 residues. Trimming cost V 6 bases and J 1 base, with 12 bases left between them. CDR1 and CDR2 from the germline V gene are MNHEY and SVGAGI. For the CDR3, the DNA is TGTGCCAGCAGGGTCAGCGGGTCCCAAGAGACCCAGTACTTC. Protein sequence: CASRVSGSQETQYF.

V usage is TRBV28 and J usage is TRBJ1-6, with 8 bases identical to TRBD1. The CDR3 is 17 residues long. The V gene end was trimmed by 2 bases and the J gene end by 6 bases; junction bases not matched to a gene: 9. Looked up from germline, CDR1 is MDHEN and CDR2 is SYDVKM. The CDR3 loop is CASSLIGGTGGNSPLHF. The CDR3 DNA follows: TGTGCCAGCAGTTTAATAGGGGGCACAGGGGGTAATTCACCCCTCCACTTT.